The 19 T cell receptor beta chains presented below share a single source sample, sequenced in a study of blood T cells in healthy people across ages. Through a sample-barcoded 5' primer and a J-beta primer mix, a second PCR was run for roughly 7 to 12 cycles. TCRdb reprocessed the 5' RACE reads via MiXCR and lists one record per CDR3 protein. The sample contains more than 900,000 distinct CDR3 sequences, around 29% of which appear only once. The sample also formed part of further work on T cells of mothers and their children.

Sequences were obtained from blood. The receptors originated from a woman aged 35 to 49 in good health.

The chain has TRBV11-1 and TRBJ2-2, with D possibly being TRBD1 (5 bases). The CDR3 length is 16 residues. Trimming shortened V by 5 bases and J by 3 bases, and 16 bases separated the two germline ends. CDR1 is SGHAT, CDR2 FQDESV, per germline (reference sequence). The CDR3 loop is CASSPPRQGDTGELFF. The CDR3 DNA reads TGTGCCAGCAGCCCACCCCGGCAAGGGGACACCGGGGAGCTGTTTTTT.

Many counts were recorded for this clonotype. The V call is TRBV6-2 or TRBV6-3, the J call TRBJ1-2, with D uncertain. V lost 6 bases to trimming and J lost 5 bases, with 16 bases between them. CDR3 length: 14 amino acids. In germline, CDR1 is MNHEY, CDR2 SVGEGT. The CDR3 bases are TGTGCCAGCAGACCTTCCAGCGAGAGGTATGGCTACACCTTC. Protein product: CASRPSSERYGYTF.

V usage is TRBV7-9 and J usage is TRBJ2-4; the D is unclear. This CDR3 contains 13 residues. Germline V CDR1 and CDR2: SEHNR, FQNEAQ (reference sequence). The germline V and J ends were trimmed by 5 bases and 13 bases, with 18 bases remaining between them. For the CDR3, the DNA is TGTGCCAGCAGCCAAATTGATTCCCCGGAGCAGTACTTC. Protein product: CASSQIDSPEQYF.

This chain connects TRBV28 to TRBJ1-1, with D hard to call. This CDR3 is built from 12 residues. Trimming left V 8 bases short and J 0 bases short, with 7 bases between. Germline CDR1 is MDHEN and CDR2 is SYDVKM. CDR3 in DNA: TGTGCCAGCGAGGAAGTGAACACTGAAGCTTTCTTT. Translated: CASEEVNTEAFF.

This clonotype was observed a handful of times. This may arise from a read error, as a much more abundant clone is one base away. The rearrangement links TRBV3-1 to TRBJ2-7; the D is unclear. CDR1 and CDR2 (germline): LGHDT, YNNKEL (reference sequence). CDR3 length equals 12 residues. As DNA, the CDR3 is TGTGCCGGCAGCCAAAGGGCCTACGAGCAGTACTTC. This translates into CAGSQRAYEQYF.

The V gene is TRBV12-3 or TRBV12-4, the J gene TRBJ2-1, with 8 bases lining up with TRBD2. The length of the CDR3 is 14 residues. The V gene end was trimmed by 6 bases and the J gene end by 2 bases; junction bases not matched to a gene: 3. CDR3 in DNA: TGTGCCAGCAGAGCGGGACTAGCCTACAATGAGCAGTTCTTC. Translated: CASRAGLAYNEQFF.

The gene calls are TRBV5-6 and TRBJ2-3; TRBD2 aligns across 13 bases. Germline V gene lookup returns CDR1 SGHDT and CDR2 YYEEEE. CDR3 length: 17 residues. V trimming: 4 bases; J trimming: 7 bases; junction bases outside the gene matches: 12. CDR3 DNA sequence: TGTGCCAGCAGCAGATGGGTACTAGCGGGGGGGCTTAATACGCAGTATTTT. It encodes CASSRWVLAGGLNTQYF.

The chain carries TRBV18 and TRBJ2-7, with 12 bases that match TRBD1. Germline V gene sequence: CDR1 KGHSH, CDR2 LQKENI. Germline trimming cut 4 bases from V and 6 bases from J; bases unmatched to any gene: 4. This CDR3 is built from 14 residues. The CDR3, as DNA: TGTGCCAGCTCACAGGGACAGGGGGCCTTCGAGCAGTACTTC. It encodes CASSQGQGAFEQYF.

There are a few counts of this clonotype. The rearrangement joins TRBV4-2 to TRBJ1-2; 11 bases align to TRBD1. There are 16 residues in the CDR3. The V segment lost 3 bases and the J segment 7 bases; nucleotides outside the gene matches: 10. The germline V gene encodes CDR1 LGHNA and CDR2 YNFKEQ. This CDR3 reads CASSHAGTGGFSGYTF. In nucleotides, the CDR3 is TGTGCCAGCAGCCATGCCGGGACAGGGGGATTCTCTGGCTACACCTTC.

The V gene is TRBV28, the J gene TRBJ2-7; no clear D. Germline V gene lookup returns CDR1 MDHEN and CDR2 SYDVKM. The ends were cut back, 8 bases at V and 4 bases at J, with 15 bases in the middle. CDR3 size: 13 residues. The CDR3 loop reads CASLPPDGYEQYF. The CDR3 DNA sequence: TGTGCCAGCCTTCCCCCTGACGGTTACGAGCAGTACTTC.

The chain uses TRBV27 and TRBJ2-4; tentative D call: TRBD2 (6 bases). The end of the DNA is better explained by TRBJ2-7, so the J call may be wrong. Per germline, CDR1 MNHEY and CDR2 SMNVEV (reference sequence). The CDR3 runs to 14 residues. The chain's CDR3 is CASSWRETAYEQYF. The CDR3, as DNA: TGTGCCAGCAGTTGGAGGGAAACGGCCTACGAGCAGTACTTC.

The chain joins TRBV5-1 to TRBJ2-1; 9 nucleotides agree with TRBD2. The junction had 4 bases not matched to a gene; V was cut back by 2 bases and J by 4 bases. The CDR3 loop spans 15 amino acids. CDR1 is SGHRS, CDR2 YFSETQ, per germline. CDR3 sequence: CASSFLAGEYNEQFF. CDR3 bases: TGCGCCAGCAGCTTCTTAGCGGGAGAATACAATGAGCAGTTCTTC.

In this sample, this clonotype turned up once. Since a much larger clone is just one base distant, this may be a read error. The chain employs TRBV25-1 and TRBJ2-5; TRBD1 matches 7 bases. The J call is uncertain, as TRBJ2-7 better fits the DNA end. The CDR3 has 14 amino acids. The V gene's germline CDR1 is MGHDK and CDR2 SYGVNS. DNA for the CDR3: TGTGTCAGCAGTCAAGGGACAGCTAAATACGAGCAGTACTTC. Amino acid sequence: CVSSQGTAKYEQYF.

V and J are TRBV7-8 and TRBJ2-1, with 8 bases fitting TRBD2. CDR3 length equals 15 residues. Germline V gene data show CDR1 as SGHVS and CDR2 as FQNEAQ. V shed 3 bases and J 8 bases; nucleotides not matched to a gene: 9. The CDR3 region is CASSFKAGVRYEQFF. CDR3 nucleotides: TGTGCCAGCAGCTTTAAAGCGGGAGTAAGATATGAGCAGTTCTTC.

The chain recombines TRBV29-1 with TRBJ2-3; D may be TRBD2 (6 bases). The germline CDR1 and CDR2 sequences are SQVTM and ANQGSEA. CDR3 length: 12 residues. Trimming stripped 6 bases from V and 5 bases from J, with 12 bases between. In DNA, the CDR3 is TGCAGCGTCGTTGGGAGGATAGATACGCAGTATTTT. Translated: CSVVGRIDTQYF.

This clonotype was seen at least ten times. V usage is TRBV29-1 and J usage is TRBJ2-5; D is perhaps TRBD1 or TRBD2 (6 bases each). Trimming removed 6 bases from V and 7 bases from J, with 18 bases in between. The CDR3 is 13 amino acids. Germline V gene sequence: CDR1 SQVTM, CDR2 ANQGSEA. CDR3 amino acids: CSVGRGDGGTQYF. In DNA, the CDR3 is TGCAGCGTCGGTAGGGGGGATGGCGGGACCCAGTACTTC. Supplemented by reference TRBV29-1 and TRBJ2-5, the full variable domain reads SAVISQKPSRDICQRGTSLTIQCQVDSQVTMMFWYRQQPGQSLTLIATANQGSEATYESGFVIDKFPISRPNLTFSTLTVSNMSPEDSSIYLCSVGRGDGGTQYFGPGTRLLVL.

There are many counts of this clonotype. The junction shows a germline mismatch at one end, possibly a read error. The rearrangement links TRBV15 to TRBJ2-7; D uncertain. This CDR3 is built from 12 residues. Germline assignment: CDR1 LNHNV and CDR2 YYDKDF (reference sequence). This chain's CDR3 is CATSILSSEQYF. DNA for the CDR3: TGTGCCACCAGCATCCTTTCCTCCGAGCAGTACTTC.

This clonotype was detected many times. This chain connects TRBV5-1 to TRBJ2-1, with 10 bases that match TRBD1. V lost 4 bases and J lost 8; bases outside the gene matches: 15. The CDR3 is made up of 17 amino acids. Germline V gene lookup returns CDR1 SGHRS and CDR2 YFSETQ. The CDR3 bases are TGCGCCAGCAGCCCCCGGGCCGGGACAGGGGTACCGCATGAGCAGTTCTTC. Its protein product is CASSPRAGTGVPHEQFF.

The V call is TRBV7-2, the J call TRBJ2-1, with D possibly being TRBD2 (6 bases). This CDR3 spans 13 amino acids. Trimming stripped 5 bases from V and 9 bases from J, with 14 bases between. Germline V CDR1 and CDR2: SGHTA, FQGNSA. CDR3 amino acids: CASSGGSGSEQFF. The CDR3 DNA reads TGTGCCAGCAGCGGAGGGTCGGGCAGTGAGCAGTTCTTC.